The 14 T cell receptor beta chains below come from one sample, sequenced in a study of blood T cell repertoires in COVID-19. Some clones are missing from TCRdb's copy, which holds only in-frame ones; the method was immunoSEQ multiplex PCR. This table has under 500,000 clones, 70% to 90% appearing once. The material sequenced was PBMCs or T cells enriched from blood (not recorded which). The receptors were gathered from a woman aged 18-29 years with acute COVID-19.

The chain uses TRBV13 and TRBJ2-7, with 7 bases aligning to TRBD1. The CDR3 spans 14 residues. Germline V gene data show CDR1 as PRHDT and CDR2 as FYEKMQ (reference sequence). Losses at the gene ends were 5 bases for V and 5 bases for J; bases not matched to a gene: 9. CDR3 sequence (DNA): TGTGCCAGCAGCACGAAGACAGGGTTCCACGAGCAGTACTTC. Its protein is CASSTKTGFHEQYF.

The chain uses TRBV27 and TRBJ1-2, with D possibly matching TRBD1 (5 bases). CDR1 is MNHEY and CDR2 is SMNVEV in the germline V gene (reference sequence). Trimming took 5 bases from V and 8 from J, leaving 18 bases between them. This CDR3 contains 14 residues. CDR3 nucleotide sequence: TGTGCCAGCAGTAGAATACAGGCTCGGAGCGGCTACACCTTC. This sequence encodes CASSRIQARSGYTF.

The CDR3 DNA follows: TGTGCCAGCAGTTTATCAGGGGGACATGGCTACACCTTC. This encodes CASSLSGGHGYTF. The rearrangement uses TRBV12-3 or TRBV12-4 and TRBJ1-2; 7 bases align to TRBD1. CDR3 size: 13 residues. J was trimmed by 6 bases and V by 2 bases; bases with no gene match: 3.

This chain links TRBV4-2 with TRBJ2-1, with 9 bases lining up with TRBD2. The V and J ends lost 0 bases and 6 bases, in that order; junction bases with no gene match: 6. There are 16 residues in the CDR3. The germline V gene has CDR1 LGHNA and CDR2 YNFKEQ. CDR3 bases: TGTGCCAGCAGCCAAGATCCTAGCGGGGTTTTCAATGAGCAGTTCTTC. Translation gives CASSQDPSGVFNEQFF.

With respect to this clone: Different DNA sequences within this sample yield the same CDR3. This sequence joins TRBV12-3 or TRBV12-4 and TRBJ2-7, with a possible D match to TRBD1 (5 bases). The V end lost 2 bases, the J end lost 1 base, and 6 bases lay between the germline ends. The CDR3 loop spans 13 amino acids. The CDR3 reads CASSLTGSYEQYF. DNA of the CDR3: TGTGCCAGCAGTTTAACAGGATCCTACGAGCAGTACTTC.

The CDR3 region has the DNA TGTGCCACCAGTGAGTCGACAGGGGGCCGCAATCAGCCCCAGCATTTT. Translating it yields CATSESTGGRNQPQHF. The J gene is TRBJ1-5, the V gene TRBV24-1, with 10 bases aligning to TRBD1. Germline V CDR1 and CDR2: KGHDR, SFDVKD. The CDR3 contains 16 residues. V lost 4 bases and J lost 2; bases outside the gene matches: 4.

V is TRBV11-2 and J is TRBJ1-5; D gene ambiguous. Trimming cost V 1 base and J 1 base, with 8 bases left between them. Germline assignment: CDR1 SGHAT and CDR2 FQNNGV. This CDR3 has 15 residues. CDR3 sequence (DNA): TGTGCCAGCAGCTTAGTCCGGGGAAGCAATCAGCCCCAGCATTTT. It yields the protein CASSLVRGSNQPQHF. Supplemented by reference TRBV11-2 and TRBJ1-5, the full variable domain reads EAGVAQSPRYKIIEKRQSVAFWCNPISGHATLYWYQQILGQGPKLLIQFQNNGVVDDSQLPKDRFSAERLKGVDSTLKIQPAKLEDSAVYLCASSLVRGSNQPQHFGDGTRLSIL.

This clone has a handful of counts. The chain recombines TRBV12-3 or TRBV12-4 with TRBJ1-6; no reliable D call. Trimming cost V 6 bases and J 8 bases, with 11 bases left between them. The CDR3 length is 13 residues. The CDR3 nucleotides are TGTGCCAGCAGCCAGGATACGGATTCACCCCTCCACTTT. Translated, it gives CASSQDTDSPLHF.

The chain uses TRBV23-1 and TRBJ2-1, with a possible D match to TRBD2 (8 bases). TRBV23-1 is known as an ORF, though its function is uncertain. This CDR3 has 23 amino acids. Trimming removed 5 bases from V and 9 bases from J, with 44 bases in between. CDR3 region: CASSNFRDRKRSGRGEGKAEQFF. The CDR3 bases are TGCGCCAGCAGTAATTTCCGGGACAGAAAACGCAGCGGGAGAGGGGAGGGCAAAGCTGAGCAGTTCTTC.

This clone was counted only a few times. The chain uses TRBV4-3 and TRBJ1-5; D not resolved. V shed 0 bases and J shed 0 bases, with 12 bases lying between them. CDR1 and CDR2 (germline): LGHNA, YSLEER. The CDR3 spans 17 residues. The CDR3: CASSQDPQAYSNQPQHF. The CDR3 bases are TGCGCCAGCAGCCAAGACCCTCAGGCTTATAGCAATCAGCCCCAGCATTTT.

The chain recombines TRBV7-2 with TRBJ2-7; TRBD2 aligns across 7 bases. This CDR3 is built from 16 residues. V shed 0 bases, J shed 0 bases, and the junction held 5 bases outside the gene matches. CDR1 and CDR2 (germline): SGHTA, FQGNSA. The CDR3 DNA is TGTGCCAGCAGCTTAGCGCAAGGCGGGAGCTCCTACGAGCAGTACTTC. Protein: CASSLAQGGSSYEQYF.

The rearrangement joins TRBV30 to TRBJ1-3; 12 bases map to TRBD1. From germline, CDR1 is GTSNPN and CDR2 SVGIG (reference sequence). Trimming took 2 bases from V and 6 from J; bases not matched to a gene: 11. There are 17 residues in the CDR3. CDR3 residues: CAWSKPGQGAGENTIYF. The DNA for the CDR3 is TGTGCCTGGAGTAAACCGGGACAGGGGGCTGGGGAAAACACCATATATTTT.

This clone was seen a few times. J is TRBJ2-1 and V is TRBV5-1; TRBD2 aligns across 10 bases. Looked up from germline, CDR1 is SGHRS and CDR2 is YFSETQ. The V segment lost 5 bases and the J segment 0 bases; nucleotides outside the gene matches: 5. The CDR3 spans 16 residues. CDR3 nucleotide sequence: TGCGCCAGCAGACATCTAGCGGGGGCCTCCTACAATGAGCAGTTCTTC. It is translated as CASRHLAGASYNEQFF.

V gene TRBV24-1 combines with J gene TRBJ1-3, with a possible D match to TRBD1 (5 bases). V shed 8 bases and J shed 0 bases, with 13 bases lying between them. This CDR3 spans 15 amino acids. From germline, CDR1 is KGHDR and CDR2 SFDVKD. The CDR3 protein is CATTDSTPSGNTIYF. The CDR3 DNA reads TGTGCCACCACCGACAGCACACCCTCTGGAAACACCATATATTTT.